This TCR beta chain was captured in a study of T cell responses to AZD1222 COVID-19 vaccine. Whole-study results and caveats: White British people made up most donors, females outnumbered males, and clonal diversity was possibly underestimated. Two AZD1222 administrations were followed by greater Spike-specific TCR breadth and depth. Only a handful of AZD1222 recipients, roughly six in all, had baseline seropositivity.

The CDR3 loop spans 15 amino acids. Trimming stripped 0 bases from V and 3 bases from J, with 11 bases between. Looked up from germline, CDR1 is SGHTA and CDR2 is FQGTGA. Regarding this clone: What it binds is unknown.

TCRdb's copy holds only in-frame clones and misses some; the assay was immunoSEQ multiplex PCR. The sample records over 65,000 clones, around 85% being singletons. This rearrangement joins TRBV7-3 to TRBJ1-2; D perhaps matches TRBD1 (5 bases). The origin of this receptor is an adult in good health. Specimen: peripheral blood, collected on day 0 of AZD1222 vaccination. This CDR3 reads CASSLTGGGDYGYTF. CDR3 nucleotides: TGTGCCAGCAGCTTAACTGGGGGAGGGGACTATGGCTACACCTTC.